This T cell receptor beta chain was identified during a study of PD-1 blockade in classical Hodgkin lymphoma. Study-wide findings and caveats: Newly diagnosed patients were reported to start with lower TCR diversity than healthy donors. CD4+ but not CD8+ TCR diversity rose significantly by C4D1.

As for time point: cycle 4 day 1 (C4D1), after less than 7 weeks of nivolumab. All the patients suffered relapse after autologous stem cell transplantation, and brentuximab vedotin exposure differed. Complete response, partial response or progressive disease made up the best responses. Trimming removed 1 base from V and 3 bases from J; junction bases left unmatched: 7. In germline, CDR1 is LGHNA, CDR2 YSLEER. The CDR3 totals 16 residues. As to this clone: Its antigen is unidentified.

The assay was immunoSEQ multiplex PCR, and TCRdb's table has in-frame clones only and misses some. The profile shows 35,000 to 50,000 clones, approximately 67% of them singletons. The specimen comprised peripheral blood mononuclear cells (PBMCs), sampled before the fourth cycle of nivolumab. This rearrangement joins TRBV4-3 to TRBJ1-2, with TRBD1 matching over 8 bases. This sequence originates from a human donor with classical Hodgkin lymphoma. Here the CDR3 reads CASSQGRQGSYYGYTF. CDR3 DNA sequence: TGCGCCAGCAGCCAAGGGCGACAGGGGAGTTACTATGGCTACACCTTC.